Listed here are 27 T cell receptor beta chains from one sample, sequenced in a study of blood T cell repertoires in COVID-19. Assay used: immunoSEQ multiplex PCR; TCRdb lists only in-frame clones, some missing. In the table there are approximately 69,000 clones, 65% to 85% of which are singletons. The sample taken for sequencing was peripheral blood. These receptors originate from a man in his fifties or sixties with acute or convalescent COVID-19.

As to this clone: Germline and junction disagree at one end, which may indicate a read error. The chain recombines TRBV7-7 with TRBJ2-1, with D tentatively TRBD2 (8 bases). Germline V lookup: CDR1 SSHAT, CDR2 FNYEAQ (reference sequence). The CDR3 runs 16 residues. CDR3 protein: CASSLGGGGTYNEQFF. The CDR3 DNA follows: TGTGCTAGCAGCTTAGGGGGCGGGGGGACCTACAATGAGCAGTTCTTC.

CDR3 bases: TGTGCCATCAGTGAGTCCCTTAGCGGGGTAAAAGAGACCCAGTACTTC. The encoded protein is CAISESLSGVKETQYF. The chain has TRBV10-3 and TRBJ2-5; 8 nucleotides agree with TRBD2. Germline CDR1 ENHRY, CDR2 SYGVKD. The CDR3 contains 16 residues. After removal of 0 bases from V and 3 bases from J, the junction contained 6 bases not matched to a gene.

The CDR3 loop reads CASSPLSGATGELFF. DNA for the CDR3: TGTGCCAGCAGCCCGTTGTCAGGGGCGACCGGGGAGCTGTTTTTT. The chain employs TRBV3-1 (or the pseudogene TRBV3-2) and TRBJ2-2; D perhaps matches TRBD1 (6 bases). V gave up 4 bases and J gave up 5 bases, with 14 bases separating them. Germline V gene sequence: CDR1 LGHDT, CDR2 YNNKEL (reference sequence). The CDR3 has 15 amino acids.

The chain recombines TRBV18 with TRBJ1-4, with 10 bases matching TRBD1. J lost 7 bases, V lost 3 bases, and 8 bases had no gene match. Germline CDR1 and CDR2: KGHSH and LQKENI. This CDR3 comprises 16 residues. The CDR3 DNA is TGTGCCAGCTCACCCCGACAGGGGGCGGGTGGTGAAAAACTGTTTTTT. Translation gives CASSPRQGAGGEKLFF.

The chain joins TRBV7-2 to TRBJ1-2; 8 nucleotides match TRBD1. V was clipped by 5 bases and J by 8 bases; unmatched bases: 7. The CDR3 is made up of 13 amino acids. Germline V gene sequence: CDR1 SGHTA, CDR2 FQGNSA. The CDR3 nucleotides read TGTGCCAGCAGCACCCGGACAGGGCGAGGCTACACCTTC. It translates to CASSTRTGRGYTF.

The chain is built from TRBV7-9 and TRBJ1-6, with D unresolved. The CDR3 is made up of 14 amino acids. Germline loops: CDR1 SEHNR, CDR2 FQNEAQ (reference sequence). V shed 3 bases and J shed 8 bases, with 11 bases lying between them. In DNA form, the CDR3 reads TGTGCCAGCAGCTTGGGCAAGATTCATTCACCCCTCCACTTT. Residues: CASSLGKIHSPLHF.

The chain combines TRBV5-4 with TRBJ2-2; maybe TRBD1 (5 bases). V was cut by 4 bases and J by 0 bases, with 7 bases left in between. The CDR3 consists of 14 residues. Germline loops: CDR1 SGHNT, CDR2 YYREEE (reference sequence). The CDR3 loop is CASSPTANTGELFF. The CDR3 coding sequence is TGTGCCAGCAGCCCGACAGCGAACACCGGGGAGCTGTTTTTT.

The V and J genes are TRBV30 and TRBJ1-5; D not resolved. V dropped 0 bases and J dropped 4 bases, with 10 bases sitting between them. From germline, CDR1 is GTSNPN and CDR2 SVGIG (reference sequence). The CDR3 spans 14 residues. The CDR3 loop is CAWSVGSGNQPQHF. Here the CDR3 DNA reads TGTGCCTGGAGTGTGGGTTCCGGGAATCAGCCCCAGCATTTT.

The chain recombines TRBV7-9 with TRBJ1-6, with a possible D match to TRBD1 (5 bases). There are 15 residues in the CDR3. V lost 11 bases and J 3 bases, leaving 17 bases between the germline ends. Germline V gene lookup returns CDR1 SEHNR and CDR2 FQNEAQ (reference sequence). The CDR3 reads CAVPDQGRYNSPLHF. Here the CDR3 DNA reads TGTGCCGTCCCGGACCAGGGTCGCTATAATTCACCCCTCCACTTT.

The rearrangement links TRBV18 to TRBJ2-2; TRBD2 matches at 9 bases. Germline CDR1 KGHSH, CDR2 LQKENI. After removal of 3 bases from V and 0 bases from J, the junction contained 5 bases not matched to a gene. The CDR3 runs 17 residues. CDR3 region: CASSPYQRGANTGELFF. CDR3 coding DNA: TGTGCCAGCTCACCCTATCAGCGGGGGGCGAACACCGGGGAGCTGTTTTTT.

Points on this clone: One end of the junction does not line up with germline, which may come from a read error. The rearrangement joins TRBV7-2 to TRBJ2-1; D may be TRBD2 (6 bases). The germline CDR1 and CDR2 sequences are SGHTA and FQGNSA. This CDR3 has 16 amino acids. The CDR3 sequence: CASSLVSRAGYTEQFF. DNA for the CDR3: TGTGCCAGCAGCTTAGTCTCTAGAGCGGGTTACACTGAGCAGTTCTTC. The complete variable domain, with remaining parts taken from reference TRBV7-2 and TRBJ2-1, reads GAGVSQSPSNKVTEKGKDVELRCDPISGHTALYWYRQSLGQGLEFLIYFQGNSAPDKSGLPSDRFSAERTGGSVSTLTIQRTQQEDSAVYLCASSLVSRAGYTEQFFGPGTRLTVL.

This clone was detected a few times. The chain employs TRBV24-1 and TRBJ1-2; 10 bases map to TRBD1. Germline CDR1 is KGHDR and CDR2 is SFDVKD. The J segment lost 10 bases and the V segment lost 5 bases, leaving 9 bases of the junction unmatched. The CDR3 consists of 14 residues. This CDR3 reads CATSAPGQGFVYTF. In DNA form, the CDR3 reads TGTGCCACCAGTGCCCCGGGACAGGGGTTTGTCTACACCTTC.

V and J are TRBV5-1 and TRBJ2-3; 8 bases fit TRBD1. Germline V gene lookup returns CDR1 SGHRS and CDR2 YFSETQ. The CDR3 has 16 residues. V lost 0 bases, J lost 1 base, and 4 bases stayed unmatched. DNA of the CDR3: TGCGCCAGCAGCTTGGGGGCGACAGGGGGCACAGATACGCAGTATTTT. Its translation is CASSLGATGGTDTQYF.

This chain joins TRBV29-1 and TRBJ2-2; 9 bases match TRBD1. The V gene's germline CDR1 is SQVTM and CDR2 ANQGSEA. V gave up 2 bases and J gave up 6 bases; unmatched junction bases: 7. The CDR3 consists of 15 residues. The CDR3 here is CSVERGDRVAGELFF. Written as DNA, the CDR3 is TGCAGCGTTGAAAGAGGGGACAGGGTGGCCGGGGAGCTGTTTTTT.

V is TRBV15 and J is TRBJ1-5; TRBD1 matches at 7 bases. The CDR3 runs 14 residues. V shed 3 bases, J shed 2 bases, and the junction held 1 base outside the gene matches. The germline V gene encodes CDR1 LNHNV and CDR2 YYDKDF (reference sequence). The DNA of the CDR3 is TGTGCCACCAGCAGCGGACAGGGCAATCAGCCCCAGCATTTT. Amino acid sequence: CATSSGQGNQPQHF.

V is TRBV3-1 (or the pseudogene TRBV3-2) and J is TRBJ2-5; weak D call: TRBD1 (6 bases). The germline CDR1 and CDR2 sequences are LGHDT and YNNKEL (reference sequence). This CDR3 spans 13 amino acids. Trimming removed 3 bases at V and 2 bases at J, with 7 bases between. CDR3 DNA: TGTGCCAGCAGCCAGAGGGGGCAAGAGACCCAGTACTTC. Its protein is CASSQRGQETQYF.

V and J are TRBV11-2 and TRBJ1-2, with a possible D match to TRBD1 (6 bases). V lost 2 bases and J 0 bases, leaving 19 bases between the germline ends. Per the germline V gene, CDR1 is SGHAT and CDR2 is FQNNGV. This CDR3 has 18 amino acids. CDR3 sequence reads: CASSLSGRGQQSNYGYTF. For the CDR3, the DNA is TGTGCCAGCAGCTTATCAGGGAGAGGACAGCAGTCTAACTATGGCTACACCTTC.

The genes are TRBV7-9 and TRBJ2-2, with D maybe TRBD2 (5 bases). Germline loops: CDR1 SEHNR, CDR2 FQNEAQ (reference sequence). Trimming removed 5 bases from V and 4 bases from J, with 14 bases in between. The CDR3 has 15 residues. CDR3 in amino acids: CASSLGLSLTGELFF. DNA for the CDR3: TGTGCCAGCAGCCTAGGACTTTCCCTCACCGGGGAGCTGTTTTTT.

This sequence joins TRBV28 and TRBJ1-5; D gene uncertain. V lost 3 bases, J lost 1 base, and 10 bases lay in between. This CDR3 comprises 15 residues. Germline V CDR1 and CDR2: MDHEN, SYDVKM. CDR3 amino acids: CASSLAGLSNQPQHF. The DNA of the CDR3 is TGTGCCAGCAGTTTGGCGGGTTTAAGCAATCAGCCCCAGCATTTT.

This chain links TRBV6-5 with TRBJ1-6; 9 nucleotides line up with TRBD1. V gave up 4 bases and J gave up 7 bases; unmatched junction bases: 8. The CDR3 length is 16 residues. The germline gives CDR1 MNHEY, CDR2 SVGAGI. The CDR3 loop is CASSLTSGTGNSPLHF. CDR3 bases: TGTGCCAGCAGTTTGACATCCGGGACAGGGAATTCACCCCTCCACTTT.

The CDR3, as DNA: TGTGCCAGCAGTTGGACAGGGAGGGACGAGACCCAGTACTTC. Translated: CASSWTGRDETQYF. The chain is built from TRBV6-5 and TRBJ2-5; D is possibly TRBD1 (8 bases). Germline-derived CDR1 and CDR2 are MNHEY and SVGAGI. The CDR3 is 14 residues long. With 4 bases removed from V and 5 bases from J, the gap between germline ends came to 14 bases.

V and J are TRBV7-3 and TRBJ2-5; D ambiguous. The V end lost 5 bases, the J end lost 0 bases, and 16 bases lay between the germline ends. The germline V gene encodes CDR1 SGHTA and CDR2 FQGTGA. The CDR3 covers 16 residues. Written as DNA, the CDR3 is TGTGCCAGCAGCCCGGAACCGAGGCAGTACCAAGAGACCCAGTACTTC. Translating gives CASSPEPRQYQETQYF.

This clone was observed once. This chain links TRBV6-2 or TRBV6-3 with TRBJ1-1; 7 nucleotides line up with TRBD1. The CDR3 has 14 amino acids. In germline, CDR1 is MNHEY, CDR2 SVGEGT. The ends lost 5 bases at V and 9 bases at J; junction bases unmatched: 12. This CDR3 is CASSLPNIQGKAFF. In DNA form, the CDR3 reads TGTGCCAGCAGTCTGCCGAATATACAGGGGAAAGCTTTCTTT.

This chain links TRBV6-1 with TRBJ2-7; D possibly corresponds to TRBD1 (6 bases). CDR3 length: 14 residues. Germline V gene lookup returns CDR1 MNHNS and CDR2 SASEGT. Trimming took 0 bases from V and 4 from J, leaving 10 bases between them. As DNA, the CDR3 is TGTGCCAGCAGTGAAGCGCAGGGGTGGTACGAGCAGTACTTC. Protein sequence: CASSEAQGWYEQYF.

This clone was counted between two and nine times. J is TRBJ2-7 and V is TRBV25-1, with D possibly matching TRBD1 (7 bases). Trimming removed 7 bases at V and 0 bases at J, with 19 bases between. Looked up from germline, CDR1 is MGHDK and CDR2 is SYGVNS. The CDR3 spans 16 residues. The CDR3 DNA sequence: TGTGCCAGCACCTACAACTCAGGGGGGAGCTCCTACGAGCAGTACTTC. Amino acid sequence: CASTYNSGGSSYEQYF.

This chain links TRBV6-5 with TRBJ1-4; tentatively, D is TRBD1 (5 bases). Germline loops: CDR1 MNHEY, CDR2 SVGAGI. Trimming stripped 7 bases from V and 4 bases from J, with 16 bases between. CDR3 size: 15 residues. Here the CDR3 reads CASTGTGGSNEKLFF. The CDR3 nucleotides read TGTGCCAGCACCGGGACGGGAGGGAGTAATGAAAAACTGTTTTTT.

This clone has more than one count but fewer than ten. The chain links TRBV10-3 to TRBJ1-1; D gene unclear. The germline V and J ends were trimmed by 10 bases and 1 base, with 22 bases remaining between them. This CDR3 comprises 16 residues. From germline, CDR1 is ENHRY and CDR2 SYGVKD. As DNA, the CDR3 is TGTGCCACAACGGGAACGTCAGTGCGGGCGAACACTGAAGCTTTCTTT. Protein sequence: CATTGTSVRANTEAFF.